Below, 23 T cell receptor beta chains from the same sample are listed, as sequenced in a study of metastatic and nonmetastatic thyroid tumors. Using MiXCR, TCRdb re-called clones from the PCR reads. The sample lists 25,000 to 35,000 clones, roughly 15% occurring once. There were no patients who had received any treatment before thyroid surgery. Sample: blood. The source of these receptors is a female donor with papillary thyroid cancer or a benign thyroid nodule (not recorded which). Some clones in this sample may be carry-over from other donors' samples.

DNA of the CDR3: TGTGCCAGCAGTTTATTTCGGACCTCCTACGAGCAGTACTTC. Protein product: CASSLFRTSYEQYF. The chain is built from TRBV27 and TRBJ2-7; D not resolved. V was clipped by 1 base and J by 0 bases, with 7 bases between them. CDR1 MNHEY and CDR2 SMNVEV come from the germline V gene (reference sequence). There are 14 residues in the CDR3.

This clone has at least ten counts. The sample holds other DNA sequences that translate to the same CDR3. This rearrangement joins TRBV7-9 to TRBJ2-7, with D perhaps TRBD1 (6 bases). The CDR3 is 15 amino acids. Trimming left V 10 bases short and J 0 bases short, with 19 bases between. Germline V gene lookup returns CDR1 SEHNR and CDR2 FQNEAQ (reference sequence). The chain's CDR3 is CATKPPDSLSYEQYF. In DNA, the CDR3 is TGTGCCACCAAACCCCCGGACAGCCTCTCCTACGAGCAGTACTTC.

Remarks on this clone: Just one base apart from a much larger clone, this may be a read error. The chain is built from TRBV7-2 and TRBJ2-3; 11 positions match TRBD2. Germline V lookup: CDR1 SGHTA, CDR2 FQGNSA. The V segment lost 0 bases and the J segment 3 bases; nucleotides outside the gene matches: 8. CDR3 size: 18 residues. This CDR3 reads CASSLAGTSGTMTDTQYF. The DNA of the CDR3 is TGTGCCAGCAGCTTAGCAGGGACTAGCGGAACTATGACAGATACGCAGTATTTT.

This clone came up many times. The chain has TRBV5-4 and TRBJ1-2, with D hard to call. Germline values: CDR1 SGHNT, CDR2 YYREEE (reference sequence). The CDR3 sequence is 13 residues long. V was shortened by 1 base and J by 6 bases, with 10 bases between the two germline ends. The CDR3 region has the DNA TGTGCCAGCAGCTTGCACGGCCTCCATGGCTACACCTTC. This sequence encodes CASSLHGLHGYTF.

Comments on this clone: A much larger clone differs by one base, so this may be a read error. The sample contains more than one DNA sequence encoding this CDR3. This chain uses TRBV9 with TRBJ2-2, with D possibly being TRBD2 (6 bases). Germline CDR1 reads SGDLS; CDR2 reads YYNGEE. This CDR3 has 17 residues. The CDR3 DNA reads as TGTGCCAGCAGCATGATAAGGGGAGATGGTCTAGGCGGGAAGCTGTTTTTT. Its translation: CASSMIRGDGLGGKLFF.

This clone was detected only a few times. The gene calls are TRBV10-2 and TRBJ2-7, with 10 bases matching TRBD2. The CDR3 totals 12 residues. The ends lost 6 bases at V and 6 bases at J; junction bases unmatched: 2. Germline CDR1 and CDR2: WSHSY and SAAADI. The CDR3 DNA reads as TGCGCCAGCAGACTAGCGGGAAGCGAGCAGTACTTC. This encodes CASRLAGSEQYF.

Regarding this clone: One end of the junction is discordant with germline, which a read error may explain. V and J are TRBV10-2 and TRBJ2-3; TRBD2 matches at 11 bases. This CDR3 spans 17 amino acids. Germline CDR1 is WSHSY and CDR2 is SAAADI. CDR3 protein: CASSETTSGVIWDTHYF. The DNA for the CDR3 is TGCGCCAGCAGTGAAACGACTAGCGGGGTGATTTGGGATACGCATTATTTT.

This clone was detected only a few times. The rearrangement uses TRBV10-2 and TRBJ1-6, with a weak D call TRBD1 (6 bases). The V gene's germline CDR1 is WSHSY and CDR2 SAAADI. This CDR3 is 12 amino acids long. V lost 8 bases, J lost 5 bases, and 7 bases lay in between. CDR3 loop: CASGDNNSPLHF. The CDR3 DNA reads as TGCGCCAGCGGGGACAATAATTCACCCCTCCACTTT.

There are many counts of this clone. This chain connects TRBV7-9 to TRBJ2-5; TRBD2 matches at 9 bases. The CDR3 is made up of 16 amino acids. Germline V gives CDR1 SEHNR, CDR2 FQNEAQ (reference sequence). Losses at the gene ends were 2 bases for V and 5 bases for J; bases not matched to a gene: 9. CDR3 sequence: CASSLLLAGSGETQYF. The CDR3 DNA sequence: TGTGCCAGCAGCTTACTGCTAGCGGGATCTGGGGAGACCCAGTACTTC.

The chain couples TRBV12-3 or TRBV12-4 to TRBJ1-4, with D perhaps TRBD1 (5 bases). Trimming stripped 7 bases from V and 8 bases from J, with 11 bases between. CDR3 size: 12 residues. The CDR3 protein is CASTRGWEKLFF. DNA of the CDR3: TGTGCCAGCACGCGGGGCTGGGAAAAACTGTTTTTT.

This clone was observed many times. The CDR3 is CASSPYKPGQEGEKLFF. The DNA of the CDR3 is TGTGCCAGCAGCCCTTACAAACCGGGACAGGAGGGTGAAAAACTGTTTTTT. The chain uses TRBV7-9 and TRBJ1-4; 8 positions agree with TRBD1. This CDR3 comprises 17 residues. CDR1 SEHNR and CDR2 FQNEAQ come from the germline V gene (reference sequence). V was pared by 5 bases and J by 7 bases, with 15 bases of the junction left unmatched.

The table lists this clone with many counts. The J gene is TRBJ1-3, the V gene TRBV12-3 or TRBV12-4; D gene ambiguous. Trimming left V 1 base short and J 4 bases short, with 11 bases between. The CDR3 is 15 residues long. The CDR3 region has the DNA TGTGCCAGCAGTTTAGAGGGAATTGGAGGAAACACCATATATTTT. As protein: CASSLEGIGGNTIYF.

This clone was seen at least ten times. CDR3 nucleotide sequence: TGTGCCAGCAGCCAAGAGCCCGCCAGGGTGAATGCTTTCTTT. This encodes CASSQEPARVNAFF. This chain joins TRBV14 and TRBJ1-1; TRBD1 is a possible D gene (5 bases). The germline V gene encodes CDR1 SGHDN and CDR2 FVKESK. The CDR3 has 14 amino acids. Trimming removed 0 bases at V and 11 bases at J, with 16 bases between.

This clone was counted at least ten times. The CDR3 here is CASSLSDRPYEQYF. As DNA, the CDR3 is TGTGCCAGCAGTTTATCGGACAGACCCTACGAGCAGTACTTC. The chain has TRBV28 and TRBJ2-7, with TRBD1 as a possible D gene (6 bases). The germline V and J ends were trimmed by 1 base and 2 bases, with 9 bases remaining between them. This CDR3 is built from 14 residues. The germline V gene encodes CDR1 MDHEN and CDR2 SYDVKM.

This clone was recorded many times. The V call is TRBV19, the J call TRBJ2-7; 10 positions match TRBD2. The germline V gene has CDR1 LNHDA and CDR2 SQIVND (reference sequence). V was pared by 4 bases and J by 4 bases, with 7 bases of the junction left unmatched. The CDR3 has 15 amino acids. CDR3 sequence reads: CASSTPGLARYEQYF. In DNA form, the CDR3 reads TGTGCCAGTAGTACTCCGGGACTAGCGCGGTACGAGCAGTACTTC.

This clone has a count of ten or more. This chain uses TRBV20-1 with TRBJ2-1; D uncertain. CDR3 size: 13 residues. CDR1 is DFQATT and CDR2 is SNEGSKA in the germline V gene (reference sequence). Trimming removed 0 bases from V and 4 bases from J, with 7 bases in between. CDR3 protein: CSAREASYNEQFF. As DNA, the CDR3 is TGCAGTGCTAGAGAGGCTTCATACAATGAGCAGTTCTTC.

In this sample, this clone turned up many times. The genes are TRBV6-6 and TRBJ2-3; 13 bases are a match to TRBD2. Trimming cost V 4 bases and J 6 bases; bases outside gene matches: 19. The CDR3 totals 20 residues. Germline loops: CDR1 MNHNY, CDR2 SVGAGI (reference sequence). Written as DNA, the CDR3 is TGTGCCAGCAGTTCCAGGACTAGCGGGAGTTGGCCGTCTGTGTGGGATACGCAGTATTTT. Amino acid sequence: CASSSRTSGSWPSVWDTQYF.

There are many counts of this clone. J is TRBJ2-5 and V is TRBV30; D ambiguous. Germline values: CDR1 GTSNPN, CDR2 SVGIG (reference sequence). The CDR3 totals 16 residues. The germline V and J ends were trimmed by 5 bases and 3 bases, with 22 bases remaining between them. CDR3 DNA: TGTGCCTGGGCTCGCCCCAACATGGGCTTAAAAGAGACCCAGTACTTC. Translating gives CAWARPNMGLKETQYF.

The chain has TRBV12-3 or TRBV12-4 and TRBJ2-7; possibly TRBD1 for D (6 bases). Trimming cost V 5 bases and J 6 bases, with 17 bases left between them. This CDR3 is built from 14 residues. DNA of the CDR3: TGTGCCAGCAGTGCTGGGGCAGGGGTCGGCGAGCAGTACTTC. As protein: CASSAGAGVGEQYF.

This clone was detected ten times or more. V is TRBV7-2 and J is TRBJ1-6, with TRBD1 as a possible D gene (6 bases). Trimming took 3 bases from V and 9 from J, leaving 15 bases between them. The V gene's germline CDR1 is SGHTA and CDR2 FQGNSA. This CDR3 has 15 amino acids. CDR3 sequence: CASSFWSAGASPLHF. The CDR3 nucleotides read TGTGCCAGCAGCTTTTGGTCGGCAGGGGCTTCACCCCTCCACTTT.

This clone was seen only a few times. At one end, the junction sequence differs from germline, possibly due to a read error. The chain employs TRBV28 and TRBJ1-5; TRBD1 is a possible D gene (5 bases). Germline-derived CDR1 and CDR2 are MDHEN and SYDVKM. CDR3 length equals 13 residues. The CDR3 reads CASSWQGLQPQHF. The CDR3 coding sequence is TGTGCCAGCAGTTGGCAGGGACTTCAGCCACAGCATTTT.

This clone appeared once. Compared with germline, one end of the junction differs, possibly owing to a read error. This chain uses TRBV20-1 with TRBJ2-7; no reliable D call. The CDR3 has 12 residues. Germline V gene sequence: CDR1 DFQATT, CDR2 SNEGSKA (reference sequence). The CDR3 nucleotides read TGCATTGCTAGGGTACAGCCCTACGAGCATTACTTC. Residues: CIARVQPYEHYF.

This clone has just a few counts. A read error may be the cause here, since a much bigger clone is one base away. DNA of the CDR3: TGTGCCAGCCACGACGTGGGGTCGCGGGCAGATACGCAGTATTTT. It encodes CASHDVGSRADTQYF. The gene calls are TRBV19 and TRBJ2-3; perhaps TRBD2 as D (5 bases). CDR1 and CDR2 (germline): LNHDA, SQIVND (reference sequence). This CDR3 region has 15 residues. The V end lost 9 bases, the J end lost 4 bases, and 20 bases lay between the germline ends.